This TCR beta chain was documented in a study of OX40 agonist ivuxolimab in advanced cancers. Background for the entire study: Ivuxolimab, which targeted the costimulatory receptor OX40 (CD134), was an agonistic, fully human IgG2 monoclonal antibody. Prior anti-PD-1, anti-PD-L1 or anti-CTLA-4 therapy was permitted, and approximately 39% of dose-escalation patients had received checkpoint inhibitors. Of the roughly 50 dose-escalation patients, hepatocellular carcinoma was present in some 19, melanoma in some 15, renal cell carcinoma in 9 and head and neck cancer in 9. The paper covers the monotherapy dose-escalation part of the phase I ivuxolimab trial, which included N ≈ 50 patients. Partial responses were achieved by three dose-escalation patients, of whom one had hepatocellular carcinoma and two had cutaneous melanoma. Intravenous ivuxolimab was administered to patients every 2 weeks at six dose levels: 0.01, 0.1, 0.3, 1.5, 3 and 10 mg/kg. In the dose-escalation cohort, roughly 80% of patients were male, and the mean age was about 55 years, with a range of roughly 23 to 85. Peripheral TCRbeta sequencing was intended to test whether TCR sequence diversity was altered and clonal T-cell expansion was caused by ivuxolimab.

For sequencing of the TCRbeta CDR3 region, genomic DNA was extracted from the sorted cells. TCRbeta CDR3 regions were sequenced using the immunoSEQ Assay. TCRdb stores this immuneACCESS table with in-frame sequences only. Part of the clones is absent; in the studies checked, under half of the shortfall reflects unresolved V genes, and no reason is known for the rest. Present in this sample are approximately 110,000 clones, roughly 92% of which were seen just once. Clones ranked in the top ten supply more than 0.7% of the sample. The paper's findings and limits, for the study overall: The antigen specificity of the peripheral T cells that underwent clonal expansion was not determined. Low levels of normalized T-cell clonal expansion were also seen in some patients who did not respond. Clonal expansion of both CD4+ and CD8+ blood T cells was observed from baseline to week 6 at doses 0.1 to 3.0 mg/kg. After ivuxolimab, more expanded clones were found on average in CD8+ T cells than in CD4+ T cells. In partial responders in the 0.1-3.0 mg/kg groups, normalized peripheral clonal expansion was found to be among the lowest, especially among CD8+ T cells.

Taken from the germline V gene, the CDR1 and CDR2 loops are SGHAT and FQNNGV. Trimming costs V 2 bases and J 8 bases, and their ends lie 16 bases apart. The CDR3 holds 15 amino acids from the cysteine to the phenylalanine. Of the read, only the CDR3 DNA is kept; its 45 bases are in frame from base 1. The trial excluded patients who had a history of autoimmune disease or who were on systemic immunosuppression. In every dose cohort, peripheral blood was drawn for TCR sequencing at baseline, cycle 4 day 1, and cycle 7 day 1. The samples were taken from a phase I, first-in-human, multicenter, open-label dose-escalation trial of ivuxolimab. Adults with locally advanced or metastatic melanoma, renal cell carcinoma, hepatocellular carcinoma or head and neck squamous cell carcinoma were enrolled in the trial. Before TCR sequencing, CD4+ and CD8+ T cells were separately sorted from peripheral blood. A remark on this clone: The antigen this receptor binds is unknown. Base qualities are missing; no much larger clone stands one base away.

The sequence was obtained from an adult with an advanced solid tumor such as melanoma, head and neck, liver or kidney cancer. Sequencing was performed on CD4+ or CD8+ T cells sorted from blood, taken in a trial of the OX40 agonist ivuxolimab. The chain is assembled from TRBV11-2 and TRBJ1-5; 5 matching bases give a weak D call of TRBD1. The CDR3 has the sequence CASSLRSGGPEPQHF. The bases read TGTGCCAGCAGCTTAAGATCGGGGGGTCCGGAGCCCCAGCATTTT.